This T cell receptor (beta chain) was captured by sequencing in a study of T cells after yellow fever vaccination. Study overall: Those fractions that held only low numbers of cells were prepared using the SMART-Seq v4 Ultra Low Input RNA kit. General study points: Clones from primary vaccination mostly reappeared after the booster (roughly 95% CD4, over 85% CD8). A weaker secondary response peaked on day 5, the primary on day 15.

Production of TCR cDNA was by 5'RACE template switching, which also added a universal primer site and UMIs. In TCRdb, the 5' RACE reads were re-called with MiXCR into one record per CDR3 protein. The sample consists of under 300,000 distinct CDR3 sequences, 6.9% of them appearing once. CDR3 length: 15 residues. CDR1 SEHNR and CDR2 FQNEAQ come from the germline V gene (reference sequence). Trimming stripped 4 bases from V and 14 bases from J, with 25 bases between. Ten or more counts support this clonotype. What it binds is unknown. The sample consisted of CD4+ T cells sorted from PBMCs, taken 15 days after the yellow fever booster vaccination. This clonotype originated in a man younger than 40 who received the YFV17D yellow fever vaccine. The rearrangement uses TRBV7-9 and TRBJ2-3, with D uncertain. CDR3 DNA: TGTGCCAGCAGCTCTTCCCGGGCCATTCTCCTTCAGCCGTATTTT. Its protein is CASSSSRAILLQPYF.